The 31 T cell receptor beta chains given below trace back to one sample, sequenced in a study of cytomegalovirus exposure and HLA in healthy donors. PCR was performed using 60 Vbeta and 13 Jbeta primers. Some clones are missing from TCRdb's copy, which holds only in-frame ones; the method was immunoSEQ multiplex PCR. The sample lists about 80,000 clones, roughly 80% occurring once. Sample: PBMCs. The source of these receptors is a human donor in good health.

V is TRBV9 and J is TRBJ2-3, with TRBD1 matching 9 bases. J was trimmed by 0 bases and V by 2 bases; bases with no gene match: 4. This CDR3 comprises 16 residues. The germline V gene has CDR1 SGDLS and CDR2 YYNGEE. CDR3 residues: CASSVGQGKSTDTQYF. The CDR3 nucleotides read TGTGCCAGCAGCGTTGGACAGGGGAAGAGCACAGATACGCAGTATTTT.

The rearrangement links TRBV11-2 to TRBJ1-6; 7 positions match TRBD1. CDR1 is SGHAT, CDR2 FQNNGV, per germline. V lost 7 bases, J lost 6 bases, and 6 bases stayed unmatched. This CDR3 is built from 14 residues. The CDR3 sequence: CASIGTATNSPLHF. The DNA for the CDR3 is TGTGCCAGCATCGGGACAGCGACTAATTCACCCCTCCACTTT. The full variable domain, with the rest looked up from reference TRBV11-2 and TRBJ1-6, is EAGVAQSPRYKIIEKRQSVAFWCNPISGHATLYWYQQILGQGPKLLIQFQNNGVVDDSQLPKDRFSAERLKGVDSTLKIQPAKLEDSAVYLCASIGTATNSPLHFGNGTRLTVT.

The chain couples TRBV30 to TRBJ2-1, with D possibly TRBD1 on 5 matching bases. The CDR3 has 15 residues. Deletions cut 7 bases from V and 0 bases from J, with 16 bases between. Germline-derived CDR1 and CDR2 are GTSNPN and SVGIG (reference sequence). CDR3 region: CAFSPDRISYNEQFF. DNA for the CDR3: TGTGCCTTTTCCCCCGACAGAATCTCCTACAATGAGCAGTTCTTC.

The rearrangement joins TRBV6-5 to TRBJ2-7; 11 bases are a match to TRBD1. With V trimmed by 11 bases and J by 2 bases, 5 bases remained unmatched. Germline V CDR1 and CDR2: MNHEY, SVGAGI. This CDR3 is built from 13 residues. The CDR3 here is CAVGDRGTYEQYF. DNA for the CDR3: TGTGCCGTGGGGGACAGGGGGACCTACGAGCAGTACTTC.

V gene TRBV6-1 combines with J gene TRBJ2-7; TRBD1 matches 10 bases. This CDR3 contains 17 residues. In germline, CDR1 is MNHNS, CDR2 SASEGT. V lost 4 bases, J lost 6 bases, and 15 bases stayed unmatched. The CDR3 loop reads CASSVRYSGTGVGEQYF. The CDR3 coding sequence is TGTGCCAGCAGTGTCCGTTATTCCGGGACAGGGGTAGGCGAGCAGTACTTC.

The chain links TRBV10-3 to TRBJ1-2, with a tentative D call TRBD1 (6 bases). V gave up 4 bases and J gave up 4 bases, with 19 bases separating them. This CDR3 has 16 amino acids. Germline CDR1 ENHRY, CDR2 SYGVKD. In nucleotides, the CDR3 is TGTGCCATCAGTGCCTCCGGGACACTAGTGGGCTATGGCTACACCTTC. Amino acids: CAISASGTLVGYGYTF.

The chain carries TRBV6-5 and TRBJ2-7, with 10 bases lining up with TRBD1. The germline gives CDR1 MNHEY, CDR2 SVGAGI. The CDR3 length is 15 residues. J gave up 0 bases and V 4 bases, and 3 bases lay outside the gene matches. The CDR3 is CASSWDRGSSYEQYF. In nucleotides, the CDR3 is TGTGCCAGCAGTTGGGACAGGGGAAGCTCCTACGAGCAGTACTTC.

This chain connects TRBV7-9 to TRBJ2-3, with 7 bases matching TRBD1. Trimming cost V 5 bases and J 2 bases; bases outside gene matches: 10. The CDR3 runs to 16 residues. Germline V gene lookup returns CDR1 SEHNR and CDR2 FQNEAQ (reference sequence). The CDR3, as DNA: TGTGCCAGCAGCGCGACTTGGGACAGAATCACAGATACGCAGTATTTT. This codes for CASSATWDRITDTQYF.

The chain has TRBV4-3 and TRBJ2-1, with TRBD2 identical over 7 bases. The J segment lost 4 bases and the V segment lost 0 bases, leaving 3 bases of the junction unmatched. Germline V gene sequence: CDR1 LGHNA, CDR2 YSLEER. The CDR3 contains 15 residues. CDR3 protein: CASSQDRGVYNEQFF. The CDR3 nucleotides read TGCGCCAGCAGCCAAGATCGGGGGGTTTACAATGAGCAGTTCTTC.

This clone was observed a few times. This rearrangement joins TRBV4-3 to TRBJ2-7, with D tentatively TRBD2 (6 bases). CDR3 length: 16 amino acids. Germline V CDR1 and CDR2: LGHNA, YSLEER. The V end lost 1 base, the J end lost 2 bases, and 15 bases lay between the germline ends. CDR3 nucleotide sequence: TGCGCCAGCAGCCAAGCCTGGGACTTGCGGGCCTACGAGCAGTACTTC. As protein: CASSQAWDLRAYEQYF.

V and J are TRBV2 and TRBJ1-1, with D tentatively TRBD1 (6 bases). The CDR3 runs 14 residues. V dropped 3 bases and J dropped 4 bases, with 12 bases sitting between them. CDR1 and CDR2 (germline): SNHLY, FYNNEI. The CDR3 DNA reads as TGTGCCAGCAGTGAGAAGCAGGGGAGCACTGAAGCTTTCTTT. Its protein is CASSEKQGSTEAFF.

V usage is TRBV6-5 and J usage is TRBJ1-5, with D hard to call. CDR1 MNHEY and CDR2 SVGAGI come from the germline V gene. V was cut by 0 bases and J by 6 bases, with 6 bases left in between. CDR3 length equals 13 residues. CDR3 nucleotide sequence: TGTGCCAGCAGTTACTCGAAGAGTCAGCCCCAGCATTTT. Translated, it gives CASSYSKSQPQHF.

The V call is TRBV2, the J call TRBJ1-5; D is unresolved. This CDR3 spans 12 amino acids. V lost 6 bases and J lost 0, with 3 bases in between. CDR1 SNHLY and CDR2 FYNNEI come from the germline V gene. Written as DNA, the CDR3 is TGTGCCAGCAGGTATAGCAATCAGCCCCAGCATTTT. Its protein is CASRYSNQPQHF.

Comments on this clone: At one end, the junction sequence differs from germline, possibly due to a read error. This chain joins TRBV7-8 and TRBJ2-2; weak D call: TRBD2 (5 bases). There are 14 residues in the CDR3. Germline assignment: CDR1 SGHVS and CDR2 FQNEAQ. CDR3 nucleotides: TGTGCCAGCACCAGCCCCGTGAGCACCGGGGAGCCGTTTTTT. Protein sequence: CASTSPVSTGEPFF. Filled out from reference TRBV7-8 and TRBJ2-2, the complete variable domain reads GAGVSQSPRYKVAKRGQDVALRCDPISGHVSLFWYQQALGQGPEFLTYFQNEAQLDKSGLPSDRFFAERPEGSVSTLKIQRTQQEDSAVYLCASTSPVSTGEPFFGEGSRLTVL.

The chain has TRBV7-6 and TRBJ1-6, with D possibly TRBD1 on 6 matching bases. V was pared by 0 bases and J by 13 bases, with 10 bases between. Germline values: CDR1 SGHVS, CDR2 FNYEAQ. The CDR3 runs 13 residues. DNA of the CDR3: TGTGCCAGCAGCTTAGCGCAGGGGTCGCCCCTCCACTTT. Amino acids: CASSLAQGSPLHF.

The chain recombines TRBV2 with TRBJ1-2; 7 nucleotides agree with TRBD1. Losses at the gene ends were 7 bases for V and 5 bases for J; bases not matched to a gene: 7. Germline lookup yields CDR1 SNHLY and CDR2 FYNNEI. The CDR3 sequence is 13 residues long. As DNA, the CDR3 is TGTGCCAGCAAAAGCACAGGGGAGTATGGCTACACCTTC. Its translation is CASKSTGEYGYTF.

The chain links TRBV12-5 to TRBJ2-1, with TRBD1 matching 9 bases. The CDR3 consists of 15 residues. V dropped 6 bases and J dropped 1; count of bases not matched to a gene: 4. The germline gives CDR1 LGHNT, CDR2 FRNRAP. The DNA of the CDR3 is TGTGCTAGTGGAACAGGACAGGGGTCCTACAATGAGCAGTTCTTC. It codes for CASGTGQGSYNEQFF.

The rearrangement joins TRBV28 to TRBJ1-3; 7 nucleotides agree with TRBD1. Losses at the gene ends were 4 bases for V and 4 bases for J; bases not matched to a gene: 4. This CDR3 contains 14 residues. Per germline, CDR1 MDHEN and CDR2 SYDVKM. The CDR3 here is CASSSTGRGNTIYF. The CDR3 nucleotides are TGTGCCAGCAGTTCGACAGGGAGGGGAAACACCATATATTTT.

This chain connects TRBV21-1 to TRBJ1-1; the table's D call, TRBD1, was not checked against the DNA. TRBV21-1 is a pseudogene locus. This CDR3 is built from 15 residues. CDR3 in amino acids: CASSNLGQLNTEAFF. The CDR3 bases are TGTGCCAGCAGCAATCTGGGGCAGCTGAACACTGAAGCTTTCTTT.

The genes are TRBV20-1 and TRBJ2-7; maybe TRBD2 (5 bases). The V end was cut by 4 bases, the J end by 7 bases, with 11 bases between. CDR3 length: 11 residues. Germline V lookup: CDR1 DFQATT, CDR2 SNEGSKA (reference sequence). Here the CDR3 reads CSAIGRLEQYF. The CDR3 bases are TGCAGTGCTATAGGGAGACTAGAGCAGTACTTC.

The chain has TRBV19 and TRBJ1-6; 8 bases are a match to TRBD1. Per germline, CDR1 LNHDA and CDR2 SQIVND (reference sequence). The CDR3 length is 16 residues. V trimming: 7 bases; J trimming: 2 bases; junction bases outside the gene matches: 7. The CDR3 sequence: CASTRGQGAYNSPLHF. DNA of the CDR3: TGTGCCAGTACCCGAGGACAGGGCGCCTATAATTCACCCCTCCACTTT.

The gene calls are TRBV30 and TRBJ2-3, with 8 bases identical to TRBD1. The junction had 8 bases not matched to a gene; V was cut back by 3 bases and J by 0 bases. This CDR3 spans 16 amino acids. Germline CDR1 is GTSNPN and CDR2 is SVGIG (reference sequence). The chain's CDR3 is CAWRPTRDRSTDTQYF. CDR3 nucleotide sequence: TGTGCCTGGAGACCGACCCGGGACAGGAGCACAGATACGCAGTATTTT.

This clone was counted a single time. This rearrangement joins TRBV7-9 to TRBJ1-5; possible D gene TRBD1, 5 bases. Trimming cost V 5 bases and J 3 bases, with 17 bases left between them. Per germline, CDR1 SEHNR and CDR2 FQNEAQ (reference sequence). This CDR3 contains 16 residues. The CDR3 loop is CASSRHGGLNNQPQHF. Written as DNA, the CDR3 is TGTGCCAGCAGCCGTCACGGGGGACTGAACAATCAGCCCCAGCATTTT.

The rearrangement uses TRBV25-1 and TRBJ2-7, with 10 bases that match TRBD1. V shed 5 bases, J shed 4 bases, and the junction held 14 bases outside the gene matches. The CDR3 contains 17 residues. Germline V gene lookup returns CDR1 MGHDK and CDR2 SYGVNS. The chain's CDR3 is CASSPSDRDRGPYEQYF. DNA for the CDR3: TGTGCCAGCAGTCCTAGCGACCGGGACAGGGGACCTTACGAGCAGTACTTC.

V is TRBV5-1 and J is TRBJ1-1; TRBD1 is a possible D gene (6 bases). V lost 4 bases and J 6 bases, leaving 10 bases between the germline ends. There are 12 residues in the CDR3. CDR1 is SGHRS and CDR2 is YFSETQ in the germline V gene. The CDR3 sequence: CASSATGPEAFF. CDR3 DNA sequence: TGCGCCAGCAGCGCCACAGGGCCTGAAGCTTTCTTT.

V usage is TRBV29-1 and J usage is TRBJ2-6; D gene uncertain. Per germline, CDR1 SQVTM and CDR2 ANQGSEA. The CDR3 has 13 residues. Trimming cost V 7 bases and J 2 bases, with 9 bases left between them. CDR3 nucleotides: TGCAGCGCGACGGCGGCTGGGGCCAACGTCCTGACTTTC. This codes for CSATAAGANVLTF.

Note on this clone: Germline is not matched at one junction end, which may reflect a read error. The rearrangement links TRBV30 to TRBJ1-2, with a weak D call TRBD1 (5 bases). Germline V lookup: CDR1 GTSNPN, CDR2 SVGIG (reference sequence). The CDR3 spans 13 residues. The CDR3 sequence is CAWSVGWLWGYPF. The CDR3 DNA follows: TGTGCCTGGAGTGTAGGGTGGTTGTGGGGCTACCCCTTC. Supplemented by reference TRBV30 and TRBJ1-2, the full variable domain reads SQTIHQWPATLVQPVGSPLSLECTVEGTSNPNLYWYRQAAGRGLQLLFYSVGIGQISSEVPQNLSASRPQDRQFILSSKKLLLSDSGFYLCAWSVGWLWGYPFGSGTRLTVV.

In this sample, this clone turned up a few times. Here the CDR3 reads CASGSRSPEAFF. As DNA, the CDR3 is TGTGCCAGCGGATCCCGGAGCCCCGAAGCTTTCTTT. The chain uses TRBV6-5 and TRBJ1-1; D gene unclear. The ends were cut back, 8 bases at V and 8 bases at J, with 15 bases in the middle. The CDR3 runs 12 residues. CDR1 MNHEY and CDR2 SVGAGI come from the germline V gene.

The V call is TRBV6-1, the J call TRBJ2-2; D unclear. Deletions cut 7 bases from V and 4 bases from J, with 16 bases between. Germline V lookup: CDR1 MNHNS, CDR2 SASEGT. This CDR3 region has 15 residues. Written as DNA, the CDR3 is TGTGCCAGCACGGCCCAGCGTCGTAGCACCGGGGAGCTGTTTTTT. Amino acid sequence: CASTAQRRSTGELFF.

The genes are TRBV19 and TRBJ1-5; 7 bases map to TRBD1. The CDR3 sequence is 15 residues long. Looked up from germline, CDR1 is LNHDA and CDR2 is SQIVND (reference sequence). With V trimmed by 5 bases and J by 3 bases, 7 bases remained unmatched. The CDR3 DNA reads TGTGCCAGTAGTTCCGACAGGGCTCACAATCAGCCCCAGCATTTT. This sequence encodes CASSSDRAHNQPQHF.

CDR3 protein: CASSINLAGRFQETQYF. The CDR3 region has the DNA TGTGCCAGCAGCATAAACCTAGCGGGGAGATTCCAAGAGACCCAGTACTTC. The chain joins TRBV7-6 to TRBJ2-5; 9 nucleotides agree with TRBD2. The germline V gene encodes CDR1 SGHVS and CDR2 FNYEAQ. The CDR3 loop spans 17 amino acids. With V trimmed by 5 bases and J by 1 base, 11 bases remained unmatched.